Detailed here is one T cell receptor (beta chain). Its antigen is as yet unknown. The sample originates from a study of neoadjuvant nivolumab and ipilimumab in lung cancer. Broader study findings: Only a small number of samples underwent TCR sequencing. Only a single major-pathologic-response sample was available for clonality analysis. Blood richness before therapy tracked richness in tumors resected after neoadjuvant therapy.

Libraries were prepared by immunoSEQ multiplex PCR; TCRdb keeps only in-frame clonotypes and omits some of them. The table has 7,000 to 8,500 clones, roughly 90% seen once. V shed 4 bases and J shed 2 bases, with 1 base lying between them. This CDR3 is 11 amino acids long. CDR1 and CDR2 from the germline V gene are SGHTA and FQGNSA. The chain recombines TRBV7-2 with TRBJ2-3; D unresolved. Sequences were derived from tumor tissue, sampled after neoadjuvant nivolumab, alone or with ipilimumab, at or shortly before surgery. This clonotype was obtained from an adult with non-small cell lung cancer. Some clones in this sample may be carry-over from other donors' samples. DNA of the CDR3: TGTGCCAGCAGCTACACAGATACGCAGTATTTT. Its protein is CASSYTDTQYF.